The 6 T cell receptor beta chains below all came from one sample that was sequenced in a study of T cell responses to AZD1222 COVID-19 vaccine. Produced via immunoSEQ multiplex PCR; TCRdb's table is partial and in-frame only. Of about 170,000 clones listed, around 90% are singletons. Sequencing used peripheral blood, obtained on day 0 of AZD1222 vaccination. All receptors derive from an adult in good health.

The CDR3 nucleotides read TGTGCTAGTGGTTTGGTACAGGGATTTGACTATGGCTACACCTTC. It yields the protein CASGLVQGFDYGYTF. This chain uses TRBV12-5 with TRBJ1-2; a weak D match, TRBD1 (6 bases). The ends were cut back, 0 bases at V and 3 bases at J, with 11 bases in the middle. From germline, CDR1 is LGHNT and CDR2 FRNRAP. The length of the CDR3 is 15 residues.

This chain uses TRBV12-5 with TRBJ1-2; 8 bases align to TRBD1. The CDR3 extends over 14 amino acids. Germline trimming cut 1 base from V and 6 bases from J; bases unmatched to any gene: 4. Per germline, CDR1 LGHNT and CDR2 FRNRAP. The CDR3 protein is CASGLGQGADGYTF. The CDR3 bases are TGTGCTAGTGGTTTGGGGCAGGGGGCGGATGGCTACACCTTC.

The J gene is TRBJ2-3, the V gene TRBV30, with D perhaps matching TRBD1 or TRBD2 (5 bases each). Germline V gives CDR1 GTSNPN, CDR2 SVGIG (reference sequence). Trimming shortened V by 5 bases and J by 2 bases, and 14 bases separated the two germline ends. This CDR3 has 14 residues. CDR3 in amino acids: CAWQTGTYTDTQYF. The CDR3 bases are TGTGCCTGGCAAACCGGGACCTACACAGATACGCAGTATTTT.

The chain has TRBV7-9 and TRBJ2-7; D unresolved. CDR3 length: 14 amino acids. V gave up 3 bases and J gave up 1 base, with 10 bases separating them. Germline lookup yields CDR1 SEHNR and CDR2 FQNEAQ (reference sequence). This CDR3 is CASSFFGPSYEQYF. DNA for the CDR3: TGTGCCAGCAGCTTTTTCGGGCCTTCCTACGAGCAGTACTTC.

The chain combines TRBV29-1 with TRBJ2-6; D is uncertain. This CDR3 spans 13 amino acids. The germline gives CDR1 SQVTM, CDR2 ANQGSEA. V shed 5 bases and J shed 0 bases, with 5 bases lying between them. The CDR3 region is CSVRNSGANVLTF. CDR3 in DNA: TGCAGCGTTAGGAACTCTGGGGCCAACGTCCTGACTTTC.

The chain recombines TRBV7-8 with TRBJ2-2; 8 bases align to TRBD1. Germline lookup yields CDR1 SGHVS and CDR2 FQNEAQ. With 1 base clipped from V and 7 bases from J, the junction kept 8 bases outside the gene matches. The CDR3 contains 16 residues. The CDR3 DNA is TGTGCCAGCAGCTTAGTTGCAGGGGGCTTGGGCGGGGAGCTGTTTTTT. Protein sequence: CASSLVAGGLGGELFF.